This TCR beta chain was recorded in a study of human T cells and chemical hapten exposure. Time point given: patch test 1, 2 weeks after DPC sensitization. Treatment described: therapeutic diphenylcyclopropenone sensitization with weekly scalp DPC. In the case of this clonotype: A read error is possible here, since a much larger clone lies one base away.

The CDR3 covers 14 residues. The V and J ends lost 7 bases and 8 bases, in that order; junction bases with no gene match: 10. Germline loops: CDR1 SGHTA, CDR2 FQGNSA. TCRdb fed the RACE reads into MiXCR, producing one record per CDR3 protein. The data show 340,000 or so distinct CDR3 sequences, approximately 6.9% seen once. The starting material was whole blood, obtained in connection with sensitization to the hapten diphenylcyclopropenone (DPC). This clonotype was sampled from a young woman with alopecia areata. Some clones in this sample may be carry-over from other donors' samples. V and J are TRBV7-2 and TRBJ2-5; 10 positions agree with TRBD2. The CDR3 DNA reads TGTGCCAGCACCGTAGCGGGGGGCCCAGATACCCAGTACTTC. Its translation: CASTVAGGPDTQYF.